What follows describes a single TCR beta chain. Its antigen is still unknown. This record comes from a study of T cells after posttransplantation cyclophosphamide. Germline CDR1 is MNHEY and CDR2 is SVGAGI. After removal of 6 bases from V and 5 bases from J, the junction contained 12 bases not matched to a gene. The length of the CDR3 is 15 residues. Study-wide results and limits: Tissue-infiltrating T cells from skin or gut overlapped little with blood T cells. Later blood repertoires were often dominated by clones from the donor CD8+ memory compartment. After PTCy, TRB diversity resembled that of CNI/methotrexate controls.

Peripheral blood was collected from the related graft donor on the marrow donation day. TCRdb's table, derived via immunoSEQ multiplex PCR, lists solely in-frame clones and lacks some. Here the sample spans tens of thousands of clones, approximately 70% being singletons. Sequenced input: memory CD4+ T cells sorted from PBMCs. The clonotype was recovered from a woman aged 60-70 years in good health, CMV-negative, and a related stem cell transplant donor. The chain recombines TRBV6-5 with TRBJ2-7, with 8 bases fitting TRBD2. Here the CDR3 reads CASSPASAGGNEQYF. The CDR3 coding sequence is TGTGCCAGCAGCCCCGCTTCGGCGGGAGGCAACGAGCAGTACTTC.